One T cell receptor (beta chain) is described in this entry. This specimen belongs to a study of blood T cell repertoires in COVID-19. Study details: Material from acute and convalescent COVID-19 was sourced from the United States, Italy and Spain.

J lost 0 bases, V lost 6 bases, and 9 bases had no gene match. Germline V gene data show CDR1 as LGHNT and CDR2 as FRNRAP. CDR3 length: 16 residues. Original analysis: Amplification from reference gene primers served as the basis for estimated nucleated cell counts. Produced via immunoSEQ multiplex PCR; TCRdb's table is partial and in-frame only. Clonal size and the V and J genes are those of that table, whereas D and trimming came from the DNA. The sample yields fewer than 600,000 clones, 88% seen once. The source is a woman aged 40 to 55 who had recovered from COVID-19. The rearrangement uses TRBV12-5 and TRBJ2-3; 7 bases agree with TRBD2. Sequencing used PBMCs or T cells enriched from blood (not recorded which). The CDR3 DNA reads TGTGCTAGTGGCCAGCCCCTAGCGGTTAGCACAGATACGCAGTATTTT. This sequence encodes CASGQPLAVSTDTQYF.